This T cell receptor (beta chain) was sequenced during a study of blood T cell repertoires in COVID-19. The CDR3 is 15 amino acids. Germline V gives CDR1 MGHRA, CDR2 YSYEKL. Germline trimming cut 4 bases from V and 3 bases from J; bases unmatched to any gene: 7. TCRdb's copy holds only in-frame clones and misses some; the assay was immunoSEQ multiplex PCR. In the table there are 150,000 to 200,000 clones, over 70% of which are singletons. Specimen: peripheral blood. This clonotype was sampled from a man aged 55 to 70 with acute or convalescent COVID-19. V and J are TRBV4-1 and TRBJ2-7; 9 nucleotides line up with TRBD2. Here the CDR3 reads CASSPTSGEDYEQYF. CDR3 coding DNA: TGCGCCAGCAGCCCGACTAGCGGAGAAGACTACGAGCAGTACTTC.